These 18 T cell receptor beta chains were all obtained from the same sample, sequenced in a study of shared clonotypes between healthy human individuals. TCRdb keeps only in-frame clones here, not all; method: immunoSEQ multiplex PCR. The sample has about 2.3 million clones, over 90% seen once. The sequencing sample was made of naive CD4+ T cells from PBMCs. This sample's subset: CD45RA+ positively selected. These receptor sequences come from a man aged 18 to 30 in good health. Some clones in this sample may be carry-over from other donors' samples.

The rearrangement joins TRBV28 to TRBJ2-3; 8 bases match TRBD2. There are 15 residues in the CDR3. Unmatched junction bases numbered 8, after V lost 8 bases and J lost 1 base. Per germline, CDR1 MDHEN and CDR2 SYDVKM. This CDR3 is CASDQGGLGTDTQYF. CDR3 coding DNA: TGTGCCAGCGACCAAGGGGGACTAGGCACAGATACGCAGTATTTT.

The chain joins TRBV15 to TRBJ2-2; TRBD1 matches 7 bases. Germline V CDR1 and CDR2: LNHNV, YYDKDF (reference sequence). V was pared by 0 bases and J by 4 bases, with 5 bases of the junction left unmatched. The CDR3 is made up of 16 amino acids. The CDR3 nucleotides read TGTGCCACCAGCAGAGATCAAAGGGGGCTCACCGGGGAGCTGTTTTTT. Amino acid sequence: CATSRDQRGLTGELFF.

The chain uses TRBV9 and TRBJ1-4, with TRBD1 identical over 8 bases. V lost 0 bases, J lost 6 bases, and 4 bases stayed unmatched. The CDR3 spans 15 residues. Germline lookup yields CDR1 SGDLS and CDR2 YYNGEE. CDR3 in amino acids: CASSVGSGGDEKLFF. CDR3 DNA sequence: TGTGCCAGCAGCGTAGGTTCAGGGGGCGATGAAAAACTGTTTTTT.

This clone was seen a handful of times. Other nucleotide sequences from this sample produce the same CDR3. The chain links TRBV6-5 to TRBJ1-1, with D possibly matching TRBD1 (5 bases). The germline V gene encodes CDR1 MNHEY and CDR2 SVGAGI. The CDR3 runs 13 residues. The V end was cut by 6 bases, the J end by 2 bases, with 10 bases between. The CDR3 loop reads CASSRQLNTEAFF. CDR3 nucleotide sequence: TGTGCCAGCAGCCGACAGTTAAACACTGAAGCTTTCTTT.

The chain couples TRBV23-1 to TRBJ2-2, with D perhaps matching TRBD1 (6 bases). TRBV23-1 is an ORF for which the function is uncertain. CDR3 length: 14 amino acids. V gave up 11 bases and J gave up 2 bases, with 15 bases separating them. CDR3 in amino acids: CARCRDTNTGELFF. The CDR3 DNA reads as TGCGCCCGCTGCCGGGACACTAACACCGGGGAGCTGTTTTTT.

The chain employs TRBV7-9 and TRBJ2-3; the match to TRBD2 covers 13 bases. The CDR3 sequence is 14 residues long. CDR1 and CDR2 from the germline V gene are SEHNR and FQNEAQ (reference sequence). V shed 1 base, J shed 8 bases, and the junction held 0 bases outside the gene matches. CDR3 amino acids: CASSLGLAGGTQYF. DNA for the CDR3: TGTGCCAGCAGCTTAGGACTAGCGGGAGGTACGCAGTATTTT. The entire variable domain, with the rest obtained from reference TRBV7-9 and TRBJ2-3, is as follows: DTGVSQNPRHKITKRGQNVTFRCDPISEHNRLYWYRQTLGQGPEFLTYFQNEAQLEKSRLLSDRFSAERPKGSFSTLEIQRTEQGDSAMYLCASSLGLAGGTQYFGPGTRLTVL.

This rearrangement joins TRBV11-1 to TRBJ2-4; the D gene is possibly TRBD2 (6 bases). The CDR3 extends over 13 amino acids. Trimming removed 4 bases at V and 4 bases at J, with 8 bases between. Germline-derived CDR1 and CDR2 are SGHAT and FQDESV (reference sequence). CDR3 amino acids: CASSSGLKNIQYF. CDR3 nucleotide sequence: TGTGCCAGCAGCTCGGGACTTAAAAACATTCAGTACTTC.

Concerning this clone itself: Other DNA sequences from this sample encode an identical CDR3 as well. This chain's CDR3 is CATSRDSGEQYF. The CDR3 coding sequence is TGTGCCACCAGCAGAGACTCTGGGGAGCAGTACTTC. The genes are TRBV15 and TRBJ2-7; D remains ambiguous. Germline lookup yields CDR1 LNHNV and CDR2 YYDKDF (reference sequence). This CDR3 is 12 amino acids long. V was trimmed by 0 bases and J by 7 bases, leaving 7 bases between them.

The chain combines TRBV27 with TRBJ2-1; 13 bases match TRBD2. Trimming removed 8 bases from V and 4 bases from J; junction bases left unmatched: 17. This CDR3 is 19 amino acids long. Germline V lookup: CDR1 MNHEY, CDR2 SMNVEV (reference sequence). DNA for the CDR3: TGTGCCAGCCGCAGGGGAACTAGCGGGAGGGCCTGGATTTACAATGAGCAGTTCTTC. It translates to CASRRGTSGRAWIYNEQFF.

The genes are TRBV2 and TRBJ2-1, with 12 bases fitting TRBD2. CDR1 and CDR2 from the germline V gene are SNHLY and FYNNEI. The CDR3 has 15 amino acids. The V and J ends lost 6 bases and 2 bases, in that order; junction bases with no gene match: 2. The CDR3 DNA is TGTGCCAGCAGGGGACTAGCGGGCCCCTACAATGAGCAGTTCTTC. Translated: CASRGLAGPYNEQFF.

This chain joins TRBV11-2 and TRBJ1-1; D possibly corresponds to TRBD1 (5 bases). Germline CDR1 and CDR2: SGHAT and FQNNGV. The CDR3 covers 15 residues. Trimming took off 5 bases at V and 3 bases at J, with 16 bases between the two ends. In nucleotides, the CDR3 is TGTGCCAGCAGCCTCGAGGGAGGGGCCTACACTGAAGCTTTCTTT. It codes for CASSLEGGAYTEAFF.

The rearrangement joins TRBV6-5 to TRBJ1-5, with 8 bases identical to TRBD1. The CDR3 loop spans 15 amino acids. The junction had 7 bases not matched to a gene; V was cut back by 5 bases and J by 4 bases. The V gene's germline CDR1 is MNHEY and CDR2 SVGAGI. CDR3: CASSLNRDRNQPQHF. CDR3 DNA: TGTGCCAGCAGTCTCAACCGGGACAGGAATCAGCCCCAGCATTTT.

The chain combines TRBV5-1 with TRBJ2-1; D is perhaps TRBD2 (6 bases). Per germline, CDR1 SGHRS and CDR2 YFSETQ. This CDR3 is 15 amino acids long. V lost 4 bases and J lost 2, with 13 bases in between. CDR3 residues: CASSTEAGPYNEQFF. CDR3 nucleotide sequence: TGCGCCAGCAGCACCGAAGCGGGCCCCTACAATGAGCAGTTCTTC.

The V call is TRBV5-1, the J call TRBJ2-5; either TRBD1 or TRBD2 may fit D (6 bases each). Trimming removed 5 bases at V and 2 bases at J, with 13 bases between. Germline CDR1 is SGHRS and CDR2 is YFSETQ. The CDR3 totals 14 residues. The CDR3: CASRKGEAQETQYF. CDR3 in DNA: TGCGCCAGCAGGAAGGGGGAGGCTCAAGAGACCCAGTACTTC.

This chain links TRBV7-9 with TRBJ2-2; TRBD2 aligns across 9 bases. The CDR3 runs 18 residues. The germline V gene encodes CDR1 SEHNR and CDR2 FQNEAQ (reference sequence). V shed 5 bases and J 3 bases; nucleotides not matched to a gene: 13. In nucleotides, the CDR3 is TGTGCCAGCAGCCGAAAGACCCCTAGCGGGGCCGACACCGGGGAGCTGTTTTTT. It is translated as CASSRKTPSGADTGELFF.

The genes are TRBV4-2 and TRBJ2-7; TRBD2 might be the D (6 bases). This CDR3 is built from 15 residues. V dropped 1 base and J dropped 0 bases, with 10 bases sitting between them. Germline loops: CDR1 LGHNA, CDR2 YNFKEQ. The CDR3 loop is CASSQVRTTSYEQYF. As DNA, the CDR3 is TGTGCCAGCAGCCAAGTACGGACTACCTCCTACGAGCAGTACTTC.

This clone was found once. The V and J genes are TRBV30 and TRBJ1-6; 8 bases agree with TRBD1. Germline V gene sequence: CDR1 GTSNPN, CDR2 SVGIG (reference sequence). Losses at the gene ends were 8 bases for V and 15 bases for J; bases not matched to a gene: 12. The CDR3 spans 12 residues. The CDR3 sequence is CASEQDRARLHF. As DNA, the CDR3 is TGTGCCAGCGAACAGGACAGGGCTCGCCTCCACTTT.

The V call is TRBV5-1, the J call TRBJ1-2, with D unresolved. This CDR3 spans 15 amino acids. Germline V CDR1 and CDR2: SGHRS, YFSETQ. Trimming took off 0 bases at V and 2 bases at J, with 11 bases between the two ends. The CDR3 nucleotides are TGCGCCAGCAGCTTGGGGCTCGGTGGGAACTATGGCTACACCTTC. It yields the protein CASSLGLGGNYGYTF.